This TCR beta chain came from a study of PD-1 blockade in mismatch repair-deficient tumors (dated by TCRdb to 2016 to 2017). With respect to the entire study: Between September 2013 and 2016, roughly 78 consecutive patients with eleven to twelve mismatch repair-deficient cancer types, all previously treated and progressing, were enrolled in the trial. Tumor-associated T cell clones in the peripheral blood of patients responding to PD-1 blockade were tracked using deep sequencing of TCR CDR3 regions.

For every enrolled patient, mismatch repair deficiency was confirmed by either polymerase chain reaction or immunohistochemistry. TCR sequencing was performed for a few patients who responded to pembrolizumab therapy. Pembrolizumab PD-1 blockade was prospectively tested in advanced mismatch repair-deficient cancers, regardless of tissue of origin, in the phase II trial. Peripheral blood T cell samples were gathered serially, both before PD-1 blockade started and at multiple time points afterward. The timing of each blood sample was reported as weeks after the first dose of pembrolizumab. Results and caveats for the whole study, not just this receptor: Tumor-resident clones, often undetectable in blood before treatment, expanded rapidly after pembrolizumab and then contracted, generally before radiologic responses.

Taken from cysteine to phenylalanine, the CDR3 has 11 residues. The kept DNA is CDR3 alone, 33 bases in frame from the first base. The germline V gene encodes CDR1 SEHNR and CDR2 FQNEAQ (reference sequence). Libraries were prepared through the immunoSEQ multiplex PCR assay. In TCRdb, the immuneACCESS table is reduced to in-frame sequences with V and J assigned. These tables do not hold every clone; where another copy was compared, an unresolved V gene accounts for under half, and the others remain unexplained. The sample table records 15,000 or so clones; more than 65% of these occur just once. The ten largest clones represent approximately 1.7% of the sample. The table lists this clone with a few counts. Its cognate antigen has yet to be identified. A junction boundary mismatches the germline segment, possibly from a read error.

The rearrangement joined TRBV7-9 to TRBJ2-7, and TRBD1 may be the D gene, going by 6 matching bases. Sample: PBMCs, taken approximately 14 weeks after starting pembrolizumab. This clonotype originated in an adult with mismatch repair-deficient cancer. The nucleotide sequence reads TGTGCCAGCAGCGAGCTGGACAGTCGACACTTC. Translated, this gives CASSELDSRHF.